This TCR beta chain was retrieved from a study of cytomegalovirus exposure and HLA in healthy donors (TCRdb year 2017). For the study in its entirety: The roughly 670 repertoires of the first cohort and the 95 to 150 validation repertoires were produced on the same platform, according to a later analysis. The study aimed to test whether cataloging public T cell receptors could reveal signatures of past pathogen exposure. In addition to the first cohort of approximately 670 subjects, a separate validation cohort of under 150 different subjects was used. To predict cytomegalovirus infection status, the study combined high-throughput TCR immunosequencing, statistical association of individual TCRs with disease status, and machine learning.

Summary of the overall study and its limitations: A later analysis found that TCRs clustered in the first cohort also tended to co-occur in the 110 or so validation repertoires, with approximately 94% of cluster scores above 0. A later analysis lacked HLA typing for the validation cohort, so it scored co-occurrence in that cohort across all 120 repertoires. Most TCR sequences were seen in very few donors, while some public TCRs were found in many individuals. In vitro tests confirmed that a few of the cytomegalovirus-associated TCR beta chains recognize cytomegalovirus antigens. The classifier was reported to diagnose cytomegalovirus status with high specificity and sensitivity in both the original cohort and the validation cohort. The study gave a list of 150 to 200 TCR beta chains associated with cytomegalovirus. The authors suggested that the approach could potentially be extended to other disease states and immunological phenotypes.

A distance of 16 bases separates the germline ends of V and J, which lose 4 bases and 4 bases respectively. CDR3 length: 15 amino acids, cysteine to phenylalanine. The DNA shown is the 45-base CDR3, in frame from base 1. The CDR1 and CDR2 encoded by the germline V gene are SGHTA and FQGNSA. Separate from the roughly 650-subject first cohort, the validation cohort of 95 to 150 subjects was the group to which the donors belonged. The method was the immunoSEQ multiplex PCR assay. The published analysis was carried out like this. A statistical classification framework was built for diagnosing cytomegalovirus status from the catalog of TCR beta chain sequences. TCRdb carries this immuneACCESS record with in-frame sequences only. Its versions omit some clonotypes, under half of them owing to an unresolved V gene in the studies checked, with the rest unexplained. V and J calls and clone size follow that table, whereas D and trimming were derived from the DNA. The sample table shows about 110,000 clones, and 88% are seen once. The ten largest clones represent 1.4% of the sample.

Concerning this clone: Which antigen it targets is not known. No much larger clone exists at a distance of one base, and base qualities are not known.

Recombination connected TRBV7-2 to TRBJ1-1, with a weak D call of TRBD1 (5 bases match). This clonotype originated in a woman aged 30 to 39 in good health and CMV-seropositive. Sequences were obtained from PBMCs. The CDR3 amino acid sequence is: CASSSREGGATEAFF. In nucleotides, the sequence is TGTGCCAGCAGCTCCAGGGAGGGAGGGGCCACTGAAGCTTTCTTT.